Each of the 9 T cell receptor beta chains below was sequenced from the same sample in a study of T-cell memory formation after mild COVID-19. TCRdb ran MiXCR on the 5' RACE reads and lists one entry per CDR3 protein. The data hold 350,000 to 450,000 distinct CDR3 sequences, with over 15% observed a single time. The sequenced sample was PBMCs or a T cell subset sorted from them (not recorded which). These receptors originate from an adult woman who had mild COVID-19 (a few samples of this study predate the infection). Cell type and time point are not known.

CDR3 coding DNA: TGTGCCAGCAGTGATCCGTCACAGGGAAACTACGAGCAGTACTTC. Its translation: CASSDPSQGNYEQYF. This chain joins TRBV7-8 and TRBJ2-7; possible D gene TRBD1, 6 bases. Germline loops: CDR1 SGHVS, CDR2 FQNEAQ. V lost 6 bases to trimming and J lost 3 bases, with 18 bases between them. The CDR3 length is 15 residues.

The chain is built from TRBV5-1 and TRBJ2-5, with D possibly matching TRBD1 (6 bases). The CDR3 has 15 amino acids. Trimming removed 3 bases from V and 2 bases from J, with 14 bases in between. The V gene's germline CDR1 is SGHRS and CDR2 YFSETQ. The CDR3 protein is CASSSGQSTQETQYF. The CDR3 DNA reads TGCGCCAGCAGCTCTGGACAGAGTACGCAAGAGACCCAGTACTTC.

V usage is TRBV20-1 and J usage is TRBJ2-3; D unclear. Germline V gene sequence: CDR1 DFQATT, CDR2 SNEGSKA (reference sequence). The CDR3 has 15 residues. The V end lost 5 bases, the J end lost 0 bases, and 15 bases lay between the germline ends. This chain's CDR3 is CSARIHPTSTDTQYF. CDR3 DNA sequence: TGCAGTGCTCGAATCCATCCTACTAGCACAGATACGCAGTATTTT.

This clonotype was counted a few times. The chain employs TRBV20-1 and TRBJ2-7; TRBD2 agrees at 8 bases. The length of the CDR3 is 20 residues. V dropped 1 base and J dropped 2; count of bases not matched to a gene: 22. Germline V gene sequence: CDR1 DFQATT, CDR2 SNEGSKA (reference sequence). The CDR3 here is CSARVISGSKFSPTTYEQYF. Here the CDR3 DNA reads TGCAGTGCTAGAGTTATAAGCGGGAGCAAATTTTCCCCTACGACCTACGAGCAGTACTTC.

Concerning this clonotype: This may stem from a read error, because a much larger clone lies one nucleotide away. This chain links TRBV6-2 or TRBV6-3 with TRBJ2-1, with D possibly matching TRBD2 (6 bases). Trimming took 0 bases from V and 7 from J, leaving 13 bases between them. The CDR3 extends over 15 amino acids. The germline gives CDR1 MNHEY, CDR2 SVGEGT. In DNA, the CDR3 is TGTGCCAGCAGTTACTCTAGGGAGGCCCAAAATGAGCAGTTCTTC. The encoded protein is CASSYSREAQNEQFF.

The gene calls are TRBV7-8 and TRBJ1-1, with TRBD1 identical over 11 bases. Germline V gives CDR1 SGHVS, CDR2 FQNEAQ. This CDR3 region has 16 residues. The trim removed 6 bases at V and 3 bases at J, leaving 9 bases unmatched. The chain's CDR3 is CASSSDGQGADTEAFF. CDR3 coding DNA: TGTGCCAGCAGTTCCGATGGACAGGGGGCAGACACTGAAGCTTTCTTT.

The chain employs TRBV2 and TRBJ2-3, with a weak D call TRBD2 (5 bases). The CDR3 consists of 16 residues. V was trimmed by 8 bases and J by 0 bases, leaving 18 bases between them. Germline values: CDR1 SNHLY, CDR2 FYNNEI. CDR3 residues: CASRRRGPLSTDTQYF. For the CDR3, the DNA is TGTGCCAGCCGCCGCCGGGGTCCCCTAAGCACAGATACGCAGTATTTT.

This chain joins TRBV11-2 and TRBJ1-4; D possibly corresponds to TRBD1 (6 bases). The V end was cut by 5 bases, the J end by 5 bases, with 12 bases between. The length of the CDR3 is 14 residues. Germline-derived CDR1 and CDR2 are SGHAT and FQNNGV. CDR3 protein: CASSTSTGNEKLFF. The CDR3 nucleotides read TGTGCCAGCAGCACCTCCACAGGGAATGAAAAACTGTTTTTT. Using reference TRBV11-2 and TRBJ1-4 for the parts outside the CDR3, the full variable domain is EAGVAQSPRYKIIEKRQSVAFWCNPISGHATLYWYQQILGQGPKLLIQFQNNGVVDDSQLPKDRFSAERLKGVDSTLKIQPAKLEDSAVYLCASSTSTGNEKLFFGSGTQLSVL.

The CDR3 bases are TGTGCCAGCAGCCAAGGGGACAGGGGACCATACAATGAGCAGTTCTTC. Its translation is CASSQGDRGPYNEQFF. The chain joins TRBV3-1 to TRBJ2-1; 10 bases agree with TRBD1. This CDR3 contains 16 residues. Trimming removed 1 base from V and 4 bases from J; junction bases left unmatched: 4. Germline values: CDR1 LGHDT, CDR2 YNNKEL (reference sequence).